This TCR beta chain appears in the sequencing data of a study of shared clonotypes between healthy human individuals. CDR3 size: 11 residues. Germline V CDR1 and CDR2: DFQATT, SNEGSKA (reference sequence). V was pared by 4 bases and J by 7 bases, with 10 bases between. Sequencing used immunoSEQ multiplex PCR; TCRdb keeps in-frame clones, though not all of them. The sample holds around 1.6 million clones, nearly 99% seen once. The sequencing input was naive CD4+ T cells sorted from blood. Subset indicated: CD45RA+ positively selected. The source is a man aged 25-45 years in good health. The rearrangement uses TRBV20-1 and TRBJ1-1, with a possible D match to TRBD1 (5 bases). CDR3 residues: CSANQGIEAFF. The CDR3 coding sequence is TGCAGTGCTAACCAGGGAATTGAAGCTTTCTTT.